This T cell receptor (beta chain) stems from a study of shared T cell receptors in the human thymus. This table comes from immunoSEQ multiplex PCR, and its TCRdb copy is limited to in-frame clones, with some not included. The repertoire holds more than 550,000 clones, approximately 89% seen once, with more than 0.009% in the top ten. Looked up from germline, CDR1 is SGHNT and CDR2 is YYREEE (reference sequence). Trimming shortened V by 4 bases and J by 5 bases, and 13 bases separated the two germline ends. The CDR3 runs to 15 residues. Details on this clone: The sample holds other DNA sequences that translate to the same CDR3.

These same data were also listed under a study on human thymus T cells. That publication notes: Congenital heart defects were the reason for the corrective surgery that the donors, healthy Finnish infants, were having. It was from resections taken during corrective heart surgery that the thymus tissue came. Use of V and J genes seemed skewed within the thymic and blood repertoires. Reports from related research described highly overlapping thymic repertoires among unrelated individuals.

This chain links TRBV5-4 with TRBJ1-6, with D perhaps matching TRBD1 (5 bases). This sequence was found in a boy under two years old with a congenital heart defect. Sequencing input: thymocytes. The CDR3 sequence: CASSSDQGNNSPLHF. Written as DNA, the CDR3 is TGTGCCAGCAGCAGTGACCAGGGAAATAATTCACCCCTCCACTTT.